This is a list of T cell receptor beta chains from one sample in a study of blood T cell dynamics during melanoma immunotherapy. Method: immunoSEQ multiplex PCR; TCRdb's copy keeps in-frame clones and lacks some. In the table there are more than 8,500 clones, roughly 87% of which are singletons. The input for sequencing was blood, taken from a patient treated with checkpoint blockade. These receptors were obtained from a human donor with melanoma. Each CDR3 is given with its conserved first and last residue. Fields, in order: V gene, J gene, clone size, D gene, CDR3 protein, CDR3 DNA. A D gene is named only where the DNA matches it firmly. The size entry is marked missing in some rows and otherwise reads once, few, many or a size class.

v_call: TRBV27
j_call: TRBJ2-7
clone_size: once
d_call: .
cdr3_aa: CASSLSVGTRYEQYF
cdr3_nt: TGTGCCAGCAGTTTATCGGTCGGGACACGCTACGAGCAGTACTTC

v_call: TRBV19
j_call: TRBJ1-6
clone_size: .
d_call: TRBD1
cdr3_aa: CASSTPGQGNSPLHF
cdr3_nt: TGTGCCAGTAGTACGCCGGGACAGGGAAATTCACCCCTCCACTTT

v_call: TRBV1
j_call: TRBJ2-7
clone_size: .
d_call: .
cdr3_aa: CTSSQAGAGAEQYF
cdr3_nt: TGCACCAGCAGCCAAGCGGGAGCCGGGGCCGAGCAGTACTTC

v_call: TRBV7-2
j_call: TRBJ2-7
clone_size: once
d_call: .
cdr3_aa: CASSFRVGSHEQYF
cdr3_nt: TGTGCCAGCAGCTTTCGGGTAGGGTCCCACGAGCAGTACTTC

v_call: TRBV6-5
j_call: TRBJ1-2
clone_size: once
d_call: .
cdr3_aa: CASRGWNYGYTF
cdr3_nt: TGTGCCAGTAGGGGGTGGAACTATGGCTACACCTTC

v_call: TRBV9
j_call: TRBJ2-2
clone_size: .
d_call: .
cdr3_aa: CASSVAQGGVAGELFF
cdr3_nt: TGTGCCAGCAGCGTAGCCCAGGGGGGAGTCGCCGGGGAGCTGTTTTTT

v_call: TRBV5-4
j_call: TRBJ2-7
clone_size: .
d_call: TRBD1
cdr3_aa: CASSRPGQGSYEQYF
cdr3_nt: TGTGCCAGCAGCCGTCCGGGACAGGGCTCCTACGAGCAGTACTTC

v_call: TRBV5-5
j_call: TRBJ1-2
clone_size: .
d_call: TRBD1
cdr3_aa: CASSGGQGGYGYTF
cdr3_nt: TGTGCCAGCAGCGGAGGACAGGGGGGATATGGCTACACCTTC

v_call: TRBV7-2
j_call: TRBJ2-3
clone_size: .
d_call: TRBD1
cdr3_aa: CASSLGGGELYTQYF
cdr3_nt: TGTGCCAGCAGCTTAGGAGGGGGCGAACTATATACGCAGTATTTT

v_call: TRBV6-1
j_call: TRBJ2-2
clone_size: .
d_call: .
cdr3_aa: CASSEIGGTTGELFF
cdr3_nt: TGTGCCAGCAGTGAAATCGGGGGTACCACCGGGGAGCTGTTTTTT

v_call: TRBV30
j_call: TRBJ1-6
clone_size: .
d_call: TRBD1
cdr3_aa: CAWSQTGVSPLHF
cdr3_nt: TGTGCCTGGAGCCAAACAGGGGTTTCACCCCTCCACTTT

v_call: TRBV6-1
j_call: TRBJ2-1
clone_size: .
d_call: .
cdr3_aa: CASSERYEQFF
cdr3_nt: TGTGCCAGCAGTGAAAGGTATGAGCAGTTCTTC

v_call: TRBV15
j_call: TRBJ2-4
clone_size: .
d_call: .
cdr3_aa: CATSKEFLAKNIQYF
cdr3_nt: TGTGCCACCAGCAAAGAATTCTTAGCCAAAAACATTCAGTACTTC

v_call: TRBV5-4
j_call: TRBJ2-3
clone_size: .
d_call: TRBD2
cdr3_aa: CALRTSGAPPTDTQYF
cdr3_nt: TGTGCCCTCCGGACTAGCGGAGCCCCCCCCACAGATACGCAGTATTTT

v_call: TRBV4-3
j_call: TRBJ2-6
clone_size: .
d_call: .
cdr3_aa: CASSQDSAGANVLTF
cdr3_nt: TGCGCCAGCAGCCAAGACAGCGCTGGGGCCAACGTCCTGACTTTC

v_call: TRBV2
j_call: TRBJ2-3
clone_size: once
d_call: TRBD1
cdr3_aa: CASINRGRTDTQYF
cdr3_nt: TGTGCCAGCATCAACAGGGGTCGGACAGATACGCAGTATTTT

v_call: TRBV5-1
j_call: TRBJ2-7
clone_size: .
d_call: .
cdr3_aa: CASSLGGGRAYEQYF
cdr3_nt: TGCGCCAGCAGCTTGGGAGGCGGCAGGGCCTACGAGCAGTACTTC

v_call: TRBV9
j_call: TRBJ2-1
clone_size: once
d_call: .
cdr3_aa: CASSVALGRALNEQFF
cdr3_nt: TGTGCCAGCAGCGTAGCTCTAGGGCGCGCTCTCAATGAGCAGTTCTTC

v_call: TRBV5-6
j_call: TRBJ1-1
clone_size: .
d_call: .
cdr3_aa: CASSLVTGPNTEAFF
cdr3_nt: TGTGCCAGCAGCTTGGTAACAGGCCCGAACACTGAAGCTTTCTTT

v_call: TRBV7-2
j_call: TRBJ1-2
clone_size: .
d_call: .
cdr3_aa: CASSLDPGGDQGYTF
cdr3_nt: TGTGCCAGCAGCTTAGACCCGGGGGGGGACCAAGGCTACACCTTC

v_call: TRBV28
j_call: TRBJ2-7
clone_size: .
d_call: .
cdr3_aa: CASSRQPGAYEQYF
cdr3_nt: TGTGCCAGCAGTAGGCAGCCGGGGGCTTACGAGCAGTACTTC

v_call: TRBV11-3
j_call: TRBJ2-1
clone_size: .
d_call: TRBD2
cdr3_aa: CASSGVAGGNEQFF
cdr3_nt: TGTGCCAGCAGCGGAGTAGCGGGAGGGAATGAGCAGTTCTTC

v_call: TRBV6-5
j_call: TRBJ2-7
clone_size: .
d_call: .
cdr3_aa: CASSYRPGSYEQYF
cdr3_nt: TGTGCCAGCAGTTATCGGCCGGGCTCCTACGAGCAGTACTTC

v_call: TRBV6-1
j_call: TRBJ2-7
clone_size: once
d_call: TRBD2
cdr3_aa: CASIGGSLYEQYF
cdr3_nt: TGTGCCAGCATCGGCGGGAGTCTCTACGAGCAGTACTTC

v_call: TRBV7-2
j_call: TRBJ2-1
clone_size: .
d_call: .
cdr3_aa: CASSLFEGIEQFF
cdr3_nt: TGTGCCAGCAGCTTATTTGAAGGAATCGAGCAGTTCTTC

v_call: TRBV28
j_call: TRBJ2-7
clone_size: .
d_call: .
cdr3_aa: CASSRRGITYEQYF
cdr3_nt: TGTGCCAGCAGCCGCCGGGGCATCACCTACGAGCAGTACTTC

v_call: TRBV7-2
j_call: TRBJ2-1
clone_size: .
d_call: .
cdr3_aa: CASSLELSSYNEQFF
cdr3_nt: TGTGCCAGCAGCTTGGAACTGAGCTCCTACAATGAGCAGTTCTTC

v_call: TRBV20-1
j_call: TRBJ2-7
clone_size: .
d_call: .
cdr3_aa: CSANLYSEQYF
cdr3_nt: TGCAGTGCGAACCTCTATTCCGAGCAGTACTTC

v_call: TRBV7-9
j_call: TRBJ2-1
clone_size: .
d_call: TRBD2
cdr3_aa: CASSLGRRGTGGDEQFF
cdr3_nt: TGTGCCAGCAGCTTAGGGCGGAGGGGCACCGGGGGGGATGAGCAGTTCTTC

v_call: TRBV5-1
j_call: TRBJ2-4
clone_size: .
d_call: TRBD2
cdr3_aa: CASSLGASGTKNIQYF
cdr3_nt: TGCGCCAGCAGCCTGGGGGCTAGCGGGACCAAAAACATTCAGTACTTC

v_call: TRBV5-1
j_call: TRBJ2-7
clone_size: .
d_call: TRBD2
cdr3_aa: CASSQGGVAGLHEQYF
cdr3_nt: TGCGCCAGCAGCCAGGGAGGGGTGGCGGGGCTTCACGAGCAGTACTTC

v_call: TRBV10-2
j_call: TRBJ1-6
clone_size: .
d_call: .
cdr3_aa: CASSESSRANSPLHF
cdr3_nt: TGCGCCAGCAGTGAGTCGAGCAGGGCAAACTCACCCCTCCACTTT

v_call: TRBV7-2
j_call: TRBJ2-2
clone_size: .
d_call: .
cdr3_aa: CASSLGSGRNTGELFF
cdr3_nt: TGTGCCAGCAGCTTAGGATCAGGGAGGAACACCGGGGAGCTGTTTTTT

v_call: TRBV28
j_call: TRBJ2-6
clone_size: once
d_call: .
cdr3_aa: CASSPPGANVLTF
cdr3_nt: TGTGCCAGCAGTCCCCCCGGGGCCAACGTCCTGACTTTC

v_call: TRBV5-1
j_call: TRBJ1-1
clone_size: .
d_call: .
cdr3_aa: CASSSSGDFGEAFF
cdr3_nt: TGCGCCAGCAGCAGTTCCGGGGACTTTGGTGAAGCTTTCTTT

v_call: TRBV7-2
j_call: TRBJ2-7
clone_size: .
d_call: .
cdr3_aa: CASSLLQASHEQYF
cdr3_nt: TGTGCCAGCAGCTTACTCCAGGCATCCCACGAGCAGTACTTC

v_call: TRBV6-5
j_call: TRBJ1-1
clone_size: .
d_call: .
cdr3_aa: CASSKTGTEAFF
cdr3_nt: TGTGCCAGCAGCAAAACAGGAACTGAAGCTTTCTTT

v_call: TRBV27
j_call: TRBJ2-7
clone_size: .
d_call: .
cdr3_aa: CASSLEGLRSEQYF
cdr3_nt: TGTGCCAGCAGTTTAGAAGGGTTGCGTTCCGAGCAGTACTTC

v_call: TRBV18
j_call: TRBJ2-1
clone_size: .
d_call: TRBD2
cdr3_aa: CASSPLTSGSNEQFF
cdr3_nt: TGTGCCAGCTCACCACTGACTAGCGGAAGCAATGAGCAGTTCTTC

v_call: TRBV6-6
j_call: TRBJ1-5
clone_size: .
d_call: .
cdr3_aa: CASTPNEGSNQPQHF
cdr3_nt: TGTGCCAGCACCCCGAATGAGGGAAGCAATCAGCCCCAGCATTTT

v_call: TRBV2
j_call: TRBJ1-3
clone_size: .
d_call: TRBD1
cdr3_aa: CANRGNSGNTIYF
cdr3_nt: TGTGCCAACAGGGGGAACTCTGGAAACACCATATATTTT

v_call: TRBV5-4
j_call: TRBJ2-2
clone_size: few
d_call: TRBD1
cdr3_aa: CASSIDRGVFTGELFF
cdr3_nt: TGTGCCAGCAGCATCGACAGGGGGGTTTTTACCGGGGAGCTGTTTTTT

v_call: TRBV2
j_call: TRBJ2-1
clone_size: few
d_call: TRBD2
cdr3_aa: CASWTGTSGTSSYNEQFF
cdr3_nt: TGTGCCAGCTGGACCGGGACTAGCGGGACGAGCTCCTACAATGAGCAGTTCTTC

v_call: TRBV6-6
j_call: TRBJ2-1
clone_size: .
d_call: .
cdr3_aa: CASSYSAASYNEQFF
cdr3_nt: TGTGCCAGCAGTTACTCCGCAGCGTCCTACAATGAGCAGTTCTTC

v_call: TRBV7-2
j_call: TRBJ1-2
clone_size: .
d_call: .
cdr3_aa: CASSLAGFNGYTF
cdr3_nt: TGTGCCAGCAGCTTAGCAGGGTTCAATGGCTACACCTTC

v_call: TRBV19
j_call: TRBJ1-4
clone_size: .
d_call: .
cdr3_aa: CASSVGRELFF
cdr3_nt: TGTGCCAGTAGTGTCGGGAGAGAACTGTTTTTT

v_call: TRBV5-1
j_call: TRBJ2-7
clone_size: .
d_call: TRBD1
cdr3_aa: CASSLGPQGASYEQYF
cdr3_nt: TGCGCCAGCAGCTTGGGGCCACAGGGGGCCTCCTACGAGCAGTACTTC

v_call: TRBV7-2
j_call: TRBJ1-6
clone_size: .
d_call: TRBD1
cdr3_aa: CASSLVVGQGTGSPLHF
cdr3_nt: TGTGCCAGCAGCTTAGTTGTTGGGCAGGGGACAGGGTCACCCCTCCACTTT

v_call: TRBV28
j_call: TRBJ2-3
clone_size: .
d_call: TRBD1
cdr3_aa: CASSLDLGTGLTDTQYF
cdr3_nt: TGTGCCAGCAGTTTAGACCTCGGGACAGGACTCACAGATACGCAGTATTTT

v_call: TRBV10-3
j_call: TRBJ1-2
clone_size: .
d_call: .
cdr3_aa: CAISDSYGYTF
cdr3_nt: TGTGCCATCAGTGACAGCTATGGCTACACCTTC

v_call: TRBV19
j_call: TRBJ1-1
clone_size: .
d_call: .
cdr3_aa: CASTAARGTEAFF
cdr3_nt: TGTGCCAGTACCGCCGCCCGGGGCACTGAAGCTTTCTTT